This T cell receptor beta chain was recovered during a study of glioma-infiltrating T cells after dendritic cell vaccination. The CDR3 is 19 amino acids. J was trimmed by 3 bases and V by 3 bases; bases with no gene match: 11. Germline values: CDR1 LGHNA, CDR2 YSLEER. Time point given: after dendritic cell vaccination, including at tumor progression/relapse. None of the glioblastoma patients had an isocitrate dehydrogenase mutation. PBMC sampling occurred before vaccination, two weeks after the third dose, and at progression. TCRdb's copy holds only in-frame clones and misses some; the assay was immunoSEQ multiplex PCR. Here the sample spans tens of thousands of clones, 75% to 90% being singletons.

This clonotype originated in a human donor with glioblastoma. V usage is TRBV4-3 and J usage is TRBJ1-4; 12 nucleotides align to TRBD1. The sequenced sample was blood, obtained after dendritic cell vaccination. Here the CDR3 DNA reads TGCGCCAGCAGCCAGGTTTTGTCCGGGACAGGGGGCTCTAATGAAAAACTGTTTTTT. This sequence encodes CASSQVLSGTGGSNEKLFF.